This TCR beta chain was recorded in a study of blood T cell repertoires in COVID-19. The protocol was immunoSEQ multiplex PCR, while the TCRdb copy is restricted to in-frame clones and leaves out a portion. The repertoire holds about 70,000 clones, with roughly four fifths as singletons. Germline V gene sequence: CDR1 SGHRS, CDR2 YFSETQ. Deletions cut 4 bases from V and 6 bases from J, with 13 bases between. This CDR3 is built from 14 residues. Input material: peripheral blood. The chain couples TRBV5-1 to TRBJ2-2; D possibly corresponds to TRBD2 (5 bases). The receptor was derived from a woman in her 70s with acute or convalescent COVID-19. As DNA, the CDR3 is TGCGCCAGCAGCCCGGACGGGGATCCCGGGGAGCTGTTTTTT. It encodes CASSPDGDPGELFF.